This T cell receptor (beta chain) was observed in a study of blood T cells in healthy people across ages. Broader study findings: Naive CD4+ cell counts and diversity both ran higher in long-lived than in aged donors.

PCR was performed a second time for about 6 to 12 cycles using a sample-barcoded 5' primer and a J-beta primer mix. TCRdb passed the 5' RACE reads through MiXCR, listing each CDR3 protein once. The data contain roughly 1,500,000 distinct CDR3 sequences, roughly 40% of them singletons. Details on this clonotype: The antigen remains unidentified.

Peripheral blood, roughly 9.3 milliliters per donor, was collected. Sequencing input: blood. This sequence originates from a woman under 30 in good health.

The CDR3 is CAWSVSRQYGYTF. DNA for the CDR3: TGTGCCTGGAGTGTATCCCGACAGTATGGCTACACCTTC. This chain uses TRBV30 with TRBJ1-2; a weak D match, TRBD1 (5 bases). With 0 bases removed from V and 5 bases from J, the gap between germline ends came to 10 bases. The CDR3 has 13 residues. The germline V gene has CDR1 GTSNPN and CDR2 SVGIG (reference sequence).